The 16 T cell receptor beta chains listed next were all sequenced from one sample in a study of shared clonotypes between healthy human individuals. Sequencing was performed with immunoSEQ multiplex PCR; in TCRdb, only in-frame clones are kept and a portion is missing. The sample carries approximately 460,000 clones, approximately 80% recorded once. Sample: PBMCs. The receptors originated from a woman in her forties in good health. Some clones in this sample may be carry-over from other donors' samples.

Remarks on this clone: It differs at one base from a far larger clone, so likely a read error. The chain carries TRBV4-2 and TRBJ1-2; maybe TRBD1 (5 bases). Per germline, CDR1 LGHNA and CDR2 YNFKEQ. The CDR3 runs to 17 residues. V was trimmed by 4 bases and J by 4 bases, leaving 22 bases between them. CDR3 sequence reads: CASSPRSGREYGYGYTF. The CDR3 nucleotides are TGTGCCAGCAGCCCAAGGTCGGGCAGGGAGTACGGCTATGGCTACACCTTC.

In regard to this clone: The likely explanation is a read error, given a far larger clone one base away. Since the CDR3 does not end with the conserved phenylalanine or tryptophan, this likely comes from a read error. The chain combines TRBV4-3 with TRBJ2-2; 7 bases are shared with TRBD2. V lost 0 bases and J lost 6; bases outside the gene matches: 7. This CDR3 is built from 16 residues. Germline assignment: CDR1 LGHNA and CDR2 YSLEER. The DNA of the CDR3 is TGCGCCAGCAGCCAAGATACGCTGGGAGGGCCCGGGGAGCTGTTTTCT. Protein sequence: CASSQDTLGGPGELFS.

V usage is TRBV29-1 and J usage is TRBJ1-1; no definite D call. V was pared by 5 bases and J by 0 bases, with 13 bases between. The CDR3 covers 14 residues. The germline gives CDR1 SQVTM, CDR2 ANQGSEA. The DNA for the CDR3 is TGCAGCGTTTCCGACCGGCAGATGAACACTGAAGCTTTCTTT. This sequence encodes CSVSDRQMNTEAFF.

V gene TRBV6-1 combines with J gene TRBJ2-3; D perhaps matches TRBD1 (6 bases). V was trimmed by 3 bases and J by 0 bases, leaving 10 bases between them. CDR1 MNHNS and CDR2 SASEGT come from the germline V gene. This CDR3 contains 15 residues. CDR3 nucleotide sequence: TGTGCCAGCAGTGATTGGGACAAAAGCACAGATACGCAGTATTTT. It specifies CASSDWDKSTDTQYF.

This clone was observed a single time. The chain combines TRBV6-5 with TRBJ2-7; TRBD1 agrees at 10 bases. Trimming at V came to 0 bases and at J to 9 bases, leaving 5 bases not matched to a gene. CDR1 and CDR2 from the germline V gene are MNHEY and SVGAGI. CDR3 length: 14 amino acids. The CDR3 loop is CASSYSGTGAGQYF. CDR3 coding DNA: TGTGCCAGCAGTTACTCAGGGACAGGGGCCGGGCAGTACTTC.

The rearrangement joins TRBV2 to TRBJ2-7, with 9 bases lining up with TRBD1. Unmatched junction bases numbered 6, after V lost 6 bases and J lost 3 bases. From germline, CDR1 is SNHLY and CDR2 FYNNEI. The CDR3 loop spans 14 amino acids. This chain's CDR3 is CASSGGQGFYEQYF. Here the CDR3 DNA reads TGTGCCAGCAGCGGCGGACAGGGGTTCTACGAGCAGTACTTC.

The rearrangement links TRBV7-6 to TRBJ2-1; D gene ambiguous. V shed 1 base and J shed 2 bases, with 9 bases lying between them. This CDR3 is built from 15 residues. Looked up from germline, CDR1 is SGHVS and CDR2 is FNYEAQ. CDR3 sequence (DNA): TGTGCCAGCAGCTTAGATAGCCGACCCTACAATGAGCAGTTCTTC. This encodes CASSLDSRPYNEQFF.

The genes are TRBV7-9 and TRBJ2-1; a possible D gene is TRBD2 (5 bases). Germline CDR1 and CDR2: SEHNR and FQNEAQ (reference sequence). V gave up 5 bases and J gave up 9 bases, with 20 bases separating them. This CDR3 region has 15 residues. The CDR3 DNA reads TGTGCCAGCAGCGCCGGGGAAACTCGGTGGGCTGAGCAGTTCTTC. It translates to CASSAGETRWAEQFF.

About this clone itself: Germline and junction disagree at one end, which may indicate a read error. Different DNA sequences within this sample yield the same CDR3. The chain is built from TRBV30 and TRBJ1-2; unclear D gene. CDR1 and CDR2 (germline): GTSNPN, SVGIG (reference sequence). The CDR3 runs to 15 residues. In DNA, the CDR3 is TGCGCCTGGAGTCCTCGGGTAGAGGTGTTTGGTGGCTACACCTTC. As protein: CAWSPRVEVFGGYTF.

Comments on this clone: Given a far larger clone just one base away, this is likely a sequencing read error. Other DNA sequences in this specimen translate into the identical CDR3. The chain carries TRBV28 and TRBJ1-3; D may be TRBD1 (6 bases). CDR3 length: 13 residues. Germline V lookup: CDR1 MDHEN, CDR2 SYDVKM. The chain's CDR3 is CASIGTSGNTIYF. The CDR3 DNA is TGTGCCAGCATCGGGACATCAGGAAACACCATATACTTT.

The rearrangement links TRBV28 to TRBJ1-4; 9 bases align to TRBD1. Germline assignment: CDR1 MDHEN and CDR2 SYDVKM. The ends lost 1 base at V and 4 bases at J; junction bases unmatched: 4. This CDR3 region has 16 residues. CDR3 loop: CASSLFQTGGNEKLFF. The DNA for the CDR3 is TGTGCCAGCAGTTTATTCCAGACAGGGGGTAATGAAAAACTGTTTTTT.

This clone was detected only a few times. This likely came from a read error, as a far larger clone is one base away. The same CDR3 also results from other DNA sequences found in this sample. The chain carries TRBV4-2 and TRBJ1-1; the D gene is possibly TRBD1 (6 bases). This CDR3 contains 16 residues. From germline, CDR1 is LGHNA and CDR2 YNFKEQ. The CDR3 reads CASSQGDTHTNTEAFF. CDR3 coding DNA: TGTGCCAGCAGCCAAGGGGACACTCACACCAACACTGAAGCTTTCTTC.

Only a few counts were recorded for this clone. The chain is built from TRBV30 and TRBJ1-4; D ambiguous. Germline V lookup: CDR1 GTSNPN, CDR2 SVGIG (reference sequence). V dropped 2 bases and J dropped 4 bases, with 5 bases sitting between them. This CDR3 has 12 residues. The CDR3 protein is CAWSSLNEKLFF. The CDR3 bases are TGTGCCTGGAGTTCACTTAATGAAAAACTGTTTTTT. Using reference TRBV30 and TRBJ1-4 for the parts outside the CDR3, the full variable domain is SQTIHQWPATLVQPVGSPLSLECTVEGTSNPNLYWYRQAAGRGLQLLFYSVGIGQISSEVPQNLSASRPQDRQFILSSKKLLLSDSGFYLCAWSSLNEKLFFGSGTQLSVL.

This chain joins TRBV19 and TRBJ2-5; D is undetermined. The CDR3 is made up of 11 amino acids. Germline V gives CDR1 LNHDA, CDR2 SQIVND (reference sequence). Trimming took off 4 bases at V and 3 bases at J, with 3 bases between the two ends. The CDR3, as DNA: TGTGCCAGTAGTACCGAAGAGACCCAGTACTTC. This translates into CASSTEETQYF. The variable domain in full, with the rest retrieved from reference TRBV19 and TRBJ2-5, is DGGITQSPKYLFRKEGQNVTLSCEQNLNHDAMYWYRQDPGQGLRLIYYSQIVNDFQKGDIAEGYSVSREKKESFPLTVTSAQKNPTAFYLCASSTEETQYFGPGTRLLVL.

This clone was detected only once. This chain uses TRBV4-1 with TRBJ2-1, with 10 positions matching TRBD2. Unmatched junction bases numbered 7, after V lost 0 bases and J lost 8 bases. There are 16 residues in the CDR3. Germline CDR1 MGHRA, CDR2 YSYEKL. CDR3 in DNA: TGCGCCAGCAGCCAAGAGGGAGCGGGAGGGTTGGATGAGCAGTTCTTC. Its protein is CASSQEGAGGLDEQFF.

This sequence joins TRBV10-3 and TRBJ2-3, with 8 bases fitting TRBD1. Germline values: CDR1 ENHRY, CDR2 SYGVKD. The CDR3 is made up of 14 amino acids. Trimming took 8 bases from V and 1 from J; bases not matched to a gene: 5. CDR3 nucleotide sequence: TGTGCCATCCGAGGGACAGGACGCACAGATACGCAGTATTTT. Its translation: CAIRGTGRTDTQYF.